This T cell receptor beta chain was identified during a study of Ad26.COV2.S vaccination and SARS-CoV-2 variants. As for treatment: roughly 18 received Ad26.COV2.S at low or high dose, single or two shots; five or six received placebo; per-sample allocation not given. At day 63 after the first vaccine or placebo injection, samples were drawn. The data were produced by immunoSEQ multiplex PCR, yet TCRdb's version contains in-frame clones alone and is incomplete. The sample holds approximately 300,000 clones, approximately 86% seen once. Deletions cut 4 bases from V and 2 bases from J, with 13 bases between. The CDR3 runs 15 residues. The germline V gene has CDR1 LGHDT and CDR2 YNNKEL (reference sequence).

This receptor was obtained from a person aged 18-65 years who received the Ad26.COV2.S COVID-19 vaccine or a placebo. The rearrangement joins TRBV3-1 (or the pseudogene TRBV3-2) to TRBJ2-3, with D possibly being TRBD2 (7 bases). The sequenced sample was peripheral blood, obtained in a trial of Ad26.COV2.S vaccine versus placebo. CDR3 DNA: TGTGCCAGCAGCCCCATGGGGGGGCCCACAGATACGCAGTATTTT. This sequence encodes CASSPMGGPTDTQYF.